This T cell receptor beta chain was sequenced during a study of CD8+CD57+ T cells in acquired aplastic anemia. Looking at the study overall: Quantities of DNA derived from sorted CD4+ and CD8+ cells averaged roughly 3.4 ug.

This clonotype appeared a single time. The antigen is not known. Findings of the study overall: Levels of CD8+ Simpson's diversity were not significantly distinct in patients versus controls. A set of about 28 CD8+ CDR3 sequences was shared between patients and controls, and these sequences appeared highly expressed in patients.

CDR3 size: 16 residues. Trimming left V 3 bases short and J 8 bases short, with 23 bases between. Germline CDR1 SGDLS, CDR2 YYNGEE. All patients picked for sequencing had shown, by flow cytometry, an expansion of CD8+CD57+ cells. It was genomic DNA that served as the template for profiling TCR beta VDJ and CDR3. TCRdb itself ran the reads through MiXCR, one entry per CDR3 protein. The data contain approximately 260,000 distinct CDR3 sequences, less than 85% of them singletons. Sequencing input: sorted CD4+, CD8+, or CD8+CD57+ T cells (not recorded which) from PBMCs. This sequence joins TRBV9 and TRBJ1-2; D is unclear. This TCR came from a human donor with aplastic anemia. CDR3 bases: TGTGCCAGCAGCGGAGAGTATGGGAGCTACACCTACGGCTACACCTTC. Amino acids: CASSGEYGSYTYGYTF.